The TCR beta chain under discussion was sequenced for a study of response to subunit inactivated influenza vaccine. TCRdb processed the RT-PCR reads anew with MiXCR; each CDR3 protein has one entry. Among about 700,000 distinct CDR3 sequences listed, 15% to 18% were seen once. The CDR3 is 17 residues long. V shed 2 bases and J 7 bases; nucleotides not matched to a gene: 16. Germline V CDR1 and CDR2: ENHRY, SYGVKD. Only a few counts were recorded for this clonotype. What it recognizes is unknown. General observations from the study: There was a suggestion from the authors that each seasonal influenza vaccination recruits few new T cells.

The chain is built from TRBV10-3 and TRBJ2-7, with TRBD1 matching 8 bases. The sequence was obtained from a man over 45 who received an inactivated influenza vaccine. This material consisted of PBMCs from blood, taken about 13 days after vaccination. CDR3 protein: CAISEPVAGTGRLEQYF. CDR3 DNA: TGTGCCATCAGTGAGCCAGTCGCCGGGACAGGAAGATTGGAGCAGTACTTC.